This TCR beta chain was sequenced for a study of cytomegalovirus exposure and HLA in healthy donors. Study summary: In an earlier analysis, 117 million unique TCR beta sequences were found from some 200 million T cells. Whole-study findings and limits: Some V segments (TRBV6-2 and TRBV6-3 among them) were excluded as indistinguishable.

About this clone: Its antigen is as yet unknown.

While unrecorded immune exposures were likely, the donors were nominally healthy when sampled. Trimming removed 1 base from V and 10 bases from J, with 17 bases in between. Germline V gives CDR1 SNHLY, CDR2 FYNNEI. The CDR3 contains 15 residues. Both 60 Vbeta primers and 13 Jbeta primers went into the PCR. The data were produced by immunoSEQ multiplex PCR, yet TCRdb's version contains in-frame clones alone and is incomplete. The sample yields some 97,000 clones, approximately 77% seen once. The chain has TRBV2 and TRBJ2-1; D call uncertain. The sequencing input was PBMCs. The clonotype was recovered from a male donor in good health and CMV-seropositive. In nucleotides, the CDR3 is TGTGCCAGCAGTGAAGGCCTAGGTATAGTCGGGGAGCAGTTCTTC. As protein: CASSEGLGIVGEQFF.